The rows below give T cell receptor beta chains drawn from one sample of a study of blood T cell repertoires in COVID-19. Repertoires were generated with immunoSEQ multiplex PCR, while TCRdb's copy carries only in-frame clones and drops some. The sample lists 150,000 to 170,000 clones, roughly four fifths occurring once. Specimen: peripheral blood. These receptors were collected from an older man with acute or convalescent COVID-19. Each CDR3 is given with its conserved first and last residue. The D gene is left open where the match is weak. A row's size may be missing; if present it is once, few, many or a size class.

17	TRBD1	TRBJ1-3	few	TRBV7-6	TGTGCCAGCAGCTTAGCGGGGACAGCGAGCTCTGGAAACACCATATATTTT	CASSLAGTASSGNTIYF
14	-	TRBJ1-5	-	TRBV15	TGTGCCACCAGCAGAGAAAAGGGGATGACGCCCCAGCATTTT	CATSREKGMTPQHF
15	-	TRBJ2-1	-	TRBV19	TGTGCCAGTAGTATAGCCAGGCAGGGAAGGAGCGAGCAGTTCTTC	CASSIARQGRSEQFF
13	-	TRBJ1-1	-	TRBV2	TGTGCCAGCAGCCAGGCCGCGAACACTGAAGCTTTCTTT	CASSQAANTEAFF
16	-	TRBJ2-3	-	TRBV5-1	TGCGCCAGCAGCTTCTGGCCTAGCGTCTCCACAGATACGCAGTATTTT	CASSFWPSVSTDTQYF
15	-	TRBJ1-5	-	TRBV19	TGTGCCAGTAGTATAGATGGCGGCAGAAATCAGCCCCAGCATTTT	CASSIDGGRNQPQHF
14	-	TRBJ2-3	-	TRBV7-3	TGTGCCAGCAGCTCCTCCCCCGGCACAGATACGCAGTATTTT	CASSSSPGTDTQYF
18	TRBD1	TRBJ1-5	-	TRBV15	TGTGCCACCAGCAGAGATAGCCCCGGGACAGGGAGCAATCAGCCCCAGCATTTT	CATSRDSPGTGSNQPQHF
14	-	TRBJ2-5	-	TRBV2	TGTGCCAGCACCAGGGGCCTACACCAAGAGACCCAGTACTTC	CASTRGLHQETQYF
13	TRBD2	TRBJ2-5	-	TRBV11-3	TGTGCCAGCACCTCGGGGGGGAGAGAGACCCAGTACTTC	CASTSGGRETQYF
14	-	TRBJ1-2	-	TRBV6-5	TGTGCCAGCAGTTCCACCCAGATTTCCTATGGCTACACCTTC	CASSSTQISYGYTF
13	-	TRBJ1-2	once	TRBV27	TGTGCCAGCAGCTCCACAGGGAACTATGGCTACACCTTC	CASSSTGNYGYTF
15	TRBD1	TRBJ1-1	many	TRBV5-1	TGCGCCAGCAGCTTATCAAGGACAGGGAACACTGAAGCTTTCTTT	CASSLSRTGNTEAFF
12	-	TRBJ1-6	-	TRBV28	TGTGCCAGCAGTTTAAATCGGGTAGGCCTCCACTTT	CASSLNRVGLHF
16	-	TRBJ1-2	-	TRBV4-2	TGTGCCAGCAGCCGCCCCGAGGCAGCACTTCTCCATGGCTACACCTTC	CASSRPEAALLHGYTF
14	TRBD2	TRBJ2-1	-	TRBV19	TGTGCCACCAAACTAGCGGGGGGCTACAATGAGCAGTTCTTC	CATKLAGGYNEQFF
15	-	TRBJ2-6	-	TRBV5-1	TGCGCCAGCAGCTCCGGACAGATTGGGGCCAACGTCCTGACTTTC	CASSSGQIGANVLTF
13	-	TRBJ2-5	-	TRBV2	TGTGCCAGCAATCGGGGAGATGGGGAGACCCAGTACTTC	CASNRGDGETQYF
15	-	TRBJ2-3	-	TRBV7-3	TGTGCCAGCAGCTTAGGGACTCCTAACACAGATACGCAGTATTTT	CASSLGTPNTDTQYF
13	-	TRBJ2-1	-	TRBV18	TGTGCCAGCTCCCCACGGCTCGGGGATGAGCAGTTCTTC	CASSPRLGDEQFF
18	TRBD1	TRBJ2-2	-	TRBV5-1	TGCGCCAGCAGCCCCAGGGGGACAGGGGGTACGAACACCGGGGAGCTGTTTTTT	CASSPRGTGGTNTGELFF
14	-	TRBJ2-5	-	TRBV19	TGTGCCAGTAGTATAACAGGGATTGGAGAGACCCAGTACTTC	CASSITGIGETQYF
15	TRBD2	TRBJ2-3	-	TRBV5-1	TGCGCCAGCAGTTCTAGCGGGGGCGCAACAGATACGCAGTATTTT	CASSSSGGATDTQYF
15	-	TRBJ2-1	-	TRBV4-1	TGCGCCAGCAGCCGAACGGGGGGCTGGGGCGATGAGCAGTTCTTC	CASSRTGGWGDEQFF
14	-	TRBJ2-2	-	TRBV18	TGTGCCAGCTCAGATTCTAGCCCCGGCGGGGAGCTGTTTTTT	CASSDSSPGGELFF
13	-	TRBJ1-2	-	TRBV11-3	TGTGCCAGCAGCTCCCTCGAGAGGTACGGCTACACCTTC	CASSSLERYGYTF
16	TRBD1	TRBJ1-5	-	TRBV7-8	TGTGCCAGCAGCTTATGGCAGGGGGGAAGCAATCAGCCCCAGCATTTT	CASSLWQGGSNQPQHF
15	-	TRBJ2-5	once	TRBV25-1	TGTGCCAGCAGCCCAACCCTAGGTGCCTTCGAGACCCAGTACTTC	CASSPTLGAFETQYF
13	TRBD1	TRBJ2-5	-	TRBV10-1	TGCGCCATCCCGGACAGGACGCAAGAGACCCAGTACTTC	CAIPDRTQETQYF
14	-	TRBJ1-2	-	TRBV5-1	TGCGCCAGCAGCTTGGTTGCAGGCCAATATGGCTACACCTTC	CASSLVAGQYGYTF
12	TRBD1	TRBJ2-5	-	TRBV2	TGTGCCTTTGCAGGGGGCAGAGAGACCCAGTACTTC	CAFAGGRETQYF
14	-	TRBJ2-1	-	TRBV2	TGTGCCAGCAGTGCTCAGGCAACCTACAATGAGCAGTTCTTC	CASSAQATYNEQFF
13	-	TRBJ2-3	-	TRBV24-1	TGTGCCACCGGGGGCGGGGGTGCAGATACGCAGTATTTT	CATGGGGADTQYF
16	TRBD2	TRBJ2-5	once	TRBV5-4	TGTGCCAGCAGCCCTGGACTAGCGGGGGGGCAAGAGACCCAGTACTTC	CASSPGLAGGQETQYF
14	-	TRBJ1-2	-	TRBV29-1	TGCAGCGTCGAACTAATGGCCGCAGGGCAAGGCTACACCTTC	CSVELMAAGQGYTF
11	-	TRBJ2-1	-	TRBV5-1	TGCGCCAGCAGCTTTGAGGATGAGCAGTTCTTC	CASSFEDEQFF
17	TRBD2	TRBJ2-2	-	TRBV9	TGTGCCAGCAGCTCCGACCCCGGGACTAGGGTCACCGGGGAGCTGTTTTTT	CASSSDPGTRVTGELFF
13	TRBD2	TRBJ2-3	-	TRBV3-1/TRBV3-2	TGTGCCAGCAGCCGGGGACTAGCCGATACGCAGTATTTT	CASSRGLADTQYF
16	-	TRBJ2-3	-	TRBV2	TGTGCCAGCAGTGTCGAGGTTAGAGGAGGCGCAGATACGCAGTATTTT	CASSVEVRGGADTQYF
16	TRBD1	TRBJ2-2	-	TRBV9	TGTGCCAGCAGCGAACCCTGGGACAGACCGACCGGGGAGCTGTTTTTT	CASSEPWDRPTGELFF
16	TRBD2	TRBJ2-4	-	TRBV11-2	TGTGCCAGCAGCGCCCGACTAGCGGGGGGGTTCAACATTCAGTACTTC	CASSARLAGGFNIQYF
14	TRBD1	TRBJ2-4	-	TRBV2	TGTGCCAGCAGCGGGACAGGGGAGCGAAACATTCAGTACTTC	CASSGTGERNIQYF
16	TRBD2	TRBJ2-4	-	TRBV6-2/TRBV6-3	TGTGCCAGCAGTTATGAGTCGGGGGGGCCGGGAAACATTCAGTACTTC	CASSYESGGPGNIQYF